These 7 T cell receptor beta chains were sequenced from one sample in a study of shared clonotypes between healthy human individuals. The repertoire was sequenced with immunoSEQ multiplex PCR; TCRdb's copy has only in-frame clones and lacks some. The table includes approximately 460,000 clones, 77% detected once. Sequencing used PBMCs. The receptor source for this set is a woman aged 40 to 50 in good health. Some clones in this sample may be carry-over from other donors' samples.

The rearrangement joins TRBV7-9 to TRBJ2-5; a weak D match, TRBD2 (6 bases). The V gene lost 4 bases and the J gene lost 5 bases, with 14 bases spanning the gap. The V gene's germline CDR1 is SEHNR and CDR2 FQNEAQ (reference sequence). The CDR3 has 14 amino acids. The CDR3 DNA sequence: TGTGCCAGCAGCTCCACGCGGGACCGGGAGACCCAGTACTTC. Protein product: CASSSTRDRETQYF. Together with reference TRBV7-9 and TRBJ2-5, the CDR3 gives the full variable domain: DTGVSQNPRHKITKRGQNVTFRCDPISEHNRLYWYRQTLGQGPEFLTYFQNEAQLEKSRLLSDRFSAERPKGSFSTLEIQRTEQGDSAMYLCASSSTRDRETQYFGPGTRLLVL.

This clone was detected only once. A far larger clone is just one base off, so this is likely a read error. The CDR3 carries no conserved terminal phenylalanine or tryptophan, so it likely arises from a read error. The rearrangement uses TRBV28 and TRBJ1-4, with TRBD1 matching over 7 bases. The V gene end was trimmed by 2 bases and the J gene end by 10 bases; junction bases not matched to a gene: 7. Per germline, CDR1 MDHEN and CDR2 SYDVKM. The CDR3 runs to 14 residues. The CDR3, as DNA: TGTGCCAGCAGTTTAGTTACAGGGGACAGAAAACTGTTTTCT. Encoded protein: CASSLVTGDRKLFS.

CDR3 sequence reads: CASSLRESDTQYF. CDR3 sequence (DNA): TGTGCCAGCAGTTTAAGGGAGTCAGATACGCAGTATTTT. The chain couples TRBV27 to TRBJ2-3; perhaps TRBD2 as D (5 bases). Germline loops: CDR1 MNHEY, CDR2 SMNVEV (reference sequence). This CDR3 region has 13 residues. Trimming shortened V by 2 bases and J by 4 bases, and 7 bases separated the two germline ends.

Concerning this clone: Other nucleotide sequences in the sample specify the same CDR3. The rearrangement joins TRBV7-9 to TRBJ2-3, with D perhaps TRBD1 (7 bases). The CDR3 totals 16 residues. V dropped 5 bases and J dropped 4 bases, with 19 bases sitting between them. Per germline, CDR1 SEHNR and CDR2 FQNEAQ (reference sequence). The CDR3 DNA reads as TGTGCCAGCAGCACCGGGAGAGGGGGCTTAGCAGATACGCAGTATTTT. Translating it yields CASSTGRGGLADTQYF.

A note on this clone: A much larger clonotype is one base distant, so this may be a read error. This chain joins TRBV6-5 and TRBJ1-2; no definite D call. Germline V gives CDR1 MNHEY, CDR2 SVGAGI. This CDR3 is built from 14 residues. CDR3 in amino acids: CTSSYGSRSYGYTF. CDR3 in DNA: TGTACCAGCAGTTACGGCAGTCGGAGCTATGGCTACACCTTC.

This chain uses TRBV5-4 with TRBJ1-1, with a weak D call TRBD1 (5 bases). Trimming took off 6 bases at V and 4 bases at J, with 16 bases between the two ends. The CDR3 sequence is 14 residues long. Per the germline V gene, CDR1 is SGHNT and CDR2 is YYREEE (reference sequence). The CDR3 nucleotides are TGTGCCAGCACCAACCGACAGACCGTCACTGAAGCTTTCTTT. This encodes CASTNRQTVTEAFF.

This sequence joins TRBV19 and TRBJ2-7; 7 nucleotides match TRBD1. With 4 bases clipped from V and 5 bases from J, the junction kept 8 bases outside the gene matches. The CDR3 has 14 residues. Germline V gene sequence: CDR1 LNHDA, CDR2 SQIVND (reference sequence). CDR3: CASSKRQGGDEQYF. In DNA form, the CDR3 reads TGTGCCAGTAGTAAACGACAGGGTGGAGACGAGCAGTACTTC.